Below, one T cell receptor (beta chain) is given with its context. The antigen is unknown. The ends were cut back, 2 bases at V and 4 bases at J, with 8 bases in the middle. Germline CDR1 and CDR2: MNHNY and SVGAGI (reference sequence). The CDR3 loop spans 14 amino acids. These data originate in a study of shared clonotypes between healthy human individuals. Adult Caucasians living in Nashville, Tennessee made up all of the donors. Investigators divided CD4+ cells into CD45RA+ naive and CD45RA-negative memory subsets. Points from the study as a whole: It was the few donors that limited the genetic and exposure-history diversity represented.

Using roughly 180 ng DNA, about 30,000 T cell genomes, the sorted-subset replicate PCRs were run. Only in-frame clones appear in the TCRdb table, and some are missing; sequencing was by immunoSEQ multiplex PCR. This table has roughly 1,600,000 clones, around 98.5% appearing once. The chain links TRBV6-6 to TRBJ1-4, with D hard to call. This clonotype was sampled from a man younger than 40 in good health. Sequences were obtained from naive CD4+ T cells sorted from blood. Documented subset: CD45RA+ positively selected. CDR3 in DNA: TGTGCCAGCAGTTACAGGAACCTTAATGAAAAACTGTTTTTT. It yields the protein CASSYRNLNEKLFF.